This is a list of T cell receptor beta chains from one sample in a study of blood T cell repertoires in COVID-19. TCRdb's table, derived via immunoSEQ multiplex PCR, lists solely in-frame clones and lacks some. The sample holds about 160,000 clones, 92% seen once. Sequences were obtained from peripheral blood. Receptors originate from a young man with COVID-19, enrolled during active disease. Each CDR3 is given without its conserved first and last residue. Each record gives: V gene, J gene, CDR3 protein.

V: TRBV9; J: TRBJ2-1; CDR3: ASSPRQGWGNEQF
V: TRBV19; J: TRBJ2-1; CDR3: ASRARQVGANEQF
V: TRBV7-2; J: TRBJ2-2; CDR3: ASTSSGNTGELF
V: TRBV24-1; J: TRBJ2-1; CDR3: ATSDPTRRIHEQF
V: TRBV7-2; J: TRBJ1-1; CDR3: ASSLFSPGDTEAF
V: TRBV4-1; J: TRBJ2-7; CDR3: ASSLTGTGSEQY
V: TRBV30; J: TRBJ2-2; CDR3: AWTRQGRYTGELF
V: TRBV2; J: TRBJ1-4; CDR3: ASSEGGESGEKLF
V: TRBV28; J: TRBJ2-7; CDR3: ASSLHPGLAGGGYEQY
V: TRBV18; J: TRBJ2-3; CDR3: ASSPPNRVTDTQY
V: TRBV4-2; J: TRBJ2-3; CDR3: ASSQGRGDGTDTQY
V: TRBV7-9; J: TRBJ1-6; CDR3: ASSLGRVMHSPLH
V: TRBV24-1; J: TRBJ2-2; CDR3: ATSQGFTGELF
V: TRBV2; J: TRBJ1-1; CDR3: ASSERWVGDRVLSTEAF
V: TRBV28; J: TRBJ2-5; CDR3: ASSLWPTKETQY
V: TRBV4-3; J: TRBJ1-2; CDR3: ASSQDYRGFYGYT
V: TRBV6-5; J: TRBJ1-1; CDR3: ASTGAGAGTEAF
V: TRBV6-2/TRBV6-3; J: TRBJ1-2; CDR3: ASSYSRGGPYT
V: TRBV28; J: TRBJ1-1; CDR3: ASSQDRSLPPAF
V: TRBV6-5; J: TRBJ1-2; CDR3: ASSPDRDRVGYT
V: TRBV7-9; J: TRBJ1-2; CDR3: ASSWQGFDGYT
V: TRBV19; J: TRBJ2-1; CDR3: ASSLTSPYNEQF
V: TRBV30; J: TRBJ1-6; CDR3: AWSVGTIGSPLH
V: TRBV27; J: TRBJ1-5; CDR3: ASSRDTNQPQH
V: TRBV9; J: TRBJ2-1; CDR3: ASSGQTYNEQF
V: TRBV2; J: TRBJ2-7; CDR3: ASSPSGGGSEQY
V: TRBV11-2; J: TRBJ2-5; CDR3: ASSRGQLETQY
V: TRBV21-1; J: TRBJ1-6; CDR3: ASSKEIDGSPLH
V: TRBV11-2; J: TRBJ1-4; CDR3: ASSPRSGLGEKLF
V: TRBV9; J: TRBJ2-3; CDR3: ASSLLGQGPTDTQY
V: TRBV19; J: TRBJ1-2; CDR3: ASSISRQGYGYT
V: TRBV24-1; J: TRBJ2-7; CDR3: ATRRAEWQGVTYEQY
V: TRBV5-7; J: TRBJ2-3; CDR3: ASSSGTSGRGGTDTQY
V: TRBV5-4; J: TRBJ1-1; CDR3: ASSLGQGRITEAF
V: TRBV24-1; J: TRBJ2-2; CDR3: ATSPAGVPGELF
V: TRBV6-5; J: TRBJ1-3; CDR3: ASSTHRVDGNTIY
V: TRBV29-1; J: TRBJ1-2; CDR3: SATGPSNYGYT
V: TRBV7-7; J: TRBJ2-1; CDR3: ASSWDRDNEQF
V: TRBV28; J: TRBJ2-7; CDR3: ASSSGTRVSAEQY
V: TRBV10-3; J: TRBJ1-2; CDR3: AISGGVGQVYGYT
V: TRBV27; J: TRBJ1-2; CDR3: ASSPGQRQYGYT
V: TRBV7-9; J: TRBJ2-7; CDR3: ASRSGQGFSEQY
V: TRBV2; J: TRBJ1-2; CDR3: ASSERETGYGYT
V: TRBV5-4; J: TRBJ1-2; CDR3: ASSLGRTGEAGYT
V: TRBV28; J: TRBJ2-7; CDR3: ASSFRYEQY
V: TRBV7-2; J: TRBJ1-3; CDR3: ASTMERQGMRDGNTIY
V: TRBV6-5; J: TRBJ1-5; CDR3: ASSPIGNQPQH
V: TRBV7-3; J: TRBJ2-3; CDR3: ASSSGGSGYTDTQY
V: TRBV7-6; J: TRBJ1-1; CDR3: ASSLTEGTNTEAF
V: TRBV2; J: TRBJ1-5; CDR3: ASGTLELQPQH
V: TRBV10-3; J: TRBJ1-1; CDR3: ATRDLGAEDTEAF
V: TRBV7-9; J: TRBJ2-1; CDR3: ASSLRQGSEQF